This T cell receptor (beta chain) was sequenced during a study of identical twins. There are a few counts of this clonotype. Its matching antigen is unknown. General observations from the study: Findings came from cross-sectional statistics, without long-term follow-up of donors.

TCRdb reprocessed the 5' RACE reads with MiXCR, giving one entry per CDR3 protein. The table has 540,000 or so distinct CDR3 sequences, around 24% seen once. Germline CDR1 and CDR2: MDHEN and SYDVKM. The CDR3 is 13 amino acids. V was trimmed by 10 bases and J by 0 bases, leaving 13 bases between them. This same sample was also taken into another study, of yellow fever vaccine responses in identical twins.

The source of this sequence is a woman aged 18-29 years in good health. Specimen: CD4+ T cells sorted from blood. V gene TRBV28 combines with J gene TRBJ2-7; a possible D gene is TRBD1 (5 bases). CDR3 loop: CATRVGGSYEQYF. CDR3 coding DNA: TGTGCCACCAGGGTAGGCGGCTCCTACGAGCAGTACTTC.